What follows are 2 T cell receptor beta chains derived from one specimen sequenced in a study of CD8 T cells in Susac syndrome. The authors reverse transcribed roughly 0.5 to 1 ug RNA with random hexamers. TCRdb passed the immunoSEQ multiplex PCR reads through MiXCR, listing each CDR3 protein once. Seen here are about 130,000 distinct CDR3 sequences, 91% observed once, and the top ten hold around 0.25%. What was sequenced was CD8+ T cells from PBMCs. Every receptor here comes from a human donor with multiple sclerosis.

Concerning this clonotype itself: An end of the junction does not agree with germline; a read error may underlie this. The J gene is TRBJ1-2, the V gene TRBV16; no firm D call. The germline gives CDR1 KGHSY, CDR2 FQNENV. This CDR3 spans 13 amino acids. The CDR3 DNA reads TGTGCCAGCAGCCAATCACCGGGCTATGGCTGCACCTTC. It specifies CASSQSPGYGCTF.

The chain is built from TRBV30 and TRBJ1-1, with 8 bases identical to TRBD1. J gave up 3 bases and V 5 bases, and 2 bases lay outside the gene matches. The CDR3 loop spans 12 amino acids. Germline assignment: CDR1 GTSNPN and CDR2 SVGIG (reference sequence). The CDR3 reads CAWDRGYTEAFF. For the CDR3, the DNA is TGTGCCTGGGACAGGGGATACACTGAAGCTTTCTTT.